A single sample is the source of the 13 T cell receptor beta chains below, sequenced in a study of neurological immune-mediated disorders. Sample time point: longitudinal time-point 1 (baseline). TCRdb reanalysed the 5' RACE reads using MiXCR and keeps one entry per CDR3 protein. The sample carries around 69,000 distinct CDR3 sequences, 10% recorded once. Sequencing used PBMCs. These receptors were collected from a man aged 25-45 years in good health.

This clonotype was counted many times. The chain couples TRBV3-1 to TRBJ2-7; D assignment may be TRBD1 or TRBD2 (5 bases each). CDR1 LGHDT and CDR2 YNNKEL come from the germline V gene (reference sequence). The CDR3 is 16 amino acids. Trimming stripped 1 base from V and 0 bases from J, with 13 bases between. The CDR3 loop is CASSQAGPRSSYEQYF. The CDR3 DNA is TGTGCCAGCAGCCAAGCGGGACCCCGAAGCTCCTACGAGCAGTACTTC.

The V gene is TRBV29-1, the J gene TRBJ1-4; weak D call: TRBD1 (5 bases). Looked up from germline, CDR1 is SQVTM and CDR2 is ANQGSEA. The CDR3 is 13 amino acids. Trimming left V 5 bases short and J 4 bases short, with 11 bases between. CDR3 in amino acids: CSVRQLLNEKLFF. CDR3 bases: TGCAGCGTTCGACAGTTACTTAATGAAAAACTGTTTTTT.

In its sample, this clonotype was seen many times. The chain uses TRBV7-6 and TRBJ2-3; D perhaps matches TRBD2 (5 bases). V lost 4 bases and J 2 bases, leaving 10 bases between the germline ends. This CDR3 is 14 amino acids long. The V gene's germline CDR1 is SGHVS and CDR2 FNYEAQ. CDR3 region: CASSSYSDTDTQYF. As DNA, the CDR3 is TGTGCCAGCAGCTCGTATAGCGACACAGATACGCAGTATTTT.

In this sample, this clonotype turned up many times. The V gene is TRBV5-1, the J gene TRBJ2-1, with a weak D call TRBD2 (6 bases). Germline V gene lookup returns CDR1 SGHRS and CDR2 YFSETQ. The ends were cut back, 4 bases at V and 0 bases at J, with 14 bases in the middle. The CDR3 totals 16 residues. This CDR3 reads CASSPLGGSSYNEQFF. DNA for the CDR3: TGCGCCAGCAGCCCCCTCGGAGGGAGCTCCTACAATGAGCAGTTCTTC.

Many counts were recorded for this clonotype. The chain uses TRBV3-1 and TRBJ2-3; D is unresolved. Trimming pared 4 bases from V and 2 bases from J, leaving 13 bases between. Looked up from germline, CDR1 is LGHDT and CDR2 is YNNKEL (reference sequence). This CDR3 contains 15 residues. The CDR3 DNA reads TGTGCCAGCAGCCGAACGGACGGAGCCACAGATACGCAGTATTTT. As protein: CASSRTDGATDTQYF.

CDR3 DNA: TGTGCCAGCAGTGAGCAGGGCACAGATACGCAGTATTTT. Residues: CASSEQGTDTQYF. This chain uses TRBV6-1 with TRBJ2-3; no clear D. The CDR3 contains 13 residues. Germline CDR1 reads MNHNS; CDR2 reads SASEGT. V gave up 3 bases and J gave up 1 base, with 5 bases separating them.

This clonotype has at least ten counts. The V and J genes are TRBV5-5 and TRBJ2-3, with a weak D call TRBD2 (6 bases). Per the germline V gene, CDR1 is SGHKS and CDR2 is YYEKEE (reference sequence). The CDR3 loop spans 20 amino acids. The V end lost 1 base, the J end lost 0 bases, and 24 bases lay between the germline ends. CDR3 sequence: CASSLSGGGNYADSTDTQYF. DNA of the CDR3: TGTGCCAGCAGCTTGAGCGGAGGCGGGAACTACGCTGATAGCACAGATACGCAGTATTTT.

This clonotype was observed at least ten times. The chain couples TRBV5-1 to TRBJ2-5; TRBD1 matches 8 bases. Germline trimming cut 2 bases from V and 5 bases from J; bases unmatched to any gene: 5. CDR1 is SGHRS and CDR2 is YFSETQ in the germline V gene. The CDR3 totals 14 residues. The CDR3 DNA reads TGCGCCAGCAGCTTCTCTACAGGGGGTGAGACCCAGTACTTC. This translates into CASSFSTGGETQYF. The whole variable domain, filled in from reference TRBV5-1 and TRBJ2-5, reads KAGVTQTPRYLIKTRGQQVTLSCSPISGHRSVSWYQQTPGQGLQFLFEYFSETQRNKGNFPGRFSGRQFSNSRSEMNVSTLELGDSALYLCASSFSTGGETQYFGPGTRLLVL.

This clonotype was seen at least ten times. The chain is built from TRBV9 and TRBJ2-2; D may be TRBD1 (5 bases). The length of the CDR3 is 15 residues. Germline CDR1 and CDR2: SGDLS and YYNGEE. Deletions cut 3 bases from V and 5 bases from J, with 14 bases between. The DNA of the CDR3 is TGTGCCAGCAGCGCCGATCTGGGGCTGACCGGGGAGCTGTTTTTT. Protein product: CASSADLGLTGELFF.

The sample holds many counts of this clonotype. The chain links TRBV5-1 to TRBJ2-5; 7 nucleotides match TRBD2. V gave up 7 bases and J gave up 5 bases; unmatched junction bases: 8. The CDR3 loop spans 13 amino acids. Germline lookup yields CDR1 SGHRS and CDR2 YFSETQ. CDR3 coding DNA: TGCGCCAGCCAAGGACTAGAGGCGGAGACCCAGTACTTC. Protein product: CASQGLEAETQYF.

The table lists this clonotype with many counts. J is TRBJ2-7 and V is TRBV9; no clear D. Germline V gives CDR1 SGDLS, CDR2 YYNGEE. This CDR3 has 14 residues. Deletions cut 4 bases from V and 3 bases from J, with 14 bases between. The CDR3 loop reads CASSPRRQDYEQYF. CDR3 in DNA: TGTGCCAGCAGCCCTCGGCGGCAGGACTACGAGCAGTACTTC.

Ten or more counts support this clonotype. The V and J genes are TRBV18 and TRBJ2-3; D is uncertain. Trimming left V 4 bases short and J 0 bases short, with 5 bases between. The CDR3 is 13 amino acids. Germline CDR1 reads KGHSH; CDR2 reads LQKENI. The CDR3 loop is CASSRISTDTQYF. DNA for the CDR3: TGTGCCAGCTCACGCATAAGCACAGATACGCAGTATTTT.

The table lists this clonotype with many counts. The chain carries TRBV29-1 and TRBJ2-7, with D possibly being TRBD1 (6 bases). This CDR3 region has 11 residues. Trimming cost V 6 bases and J 6 bases, with 12 bases left between them. Germline values: CDR1 SQVTM, CDR2 ANQGSEA. CDR3 loop: CSVTTGSEQYF. The CDR3 DNA follows: TGCAGCGTCACCACAGGGTCCGAGCAGTACTTC.